This T cell receptor beta chain was obtained from a study of T cell responses to AZD1222 COVID-19 vaccine. TCRdb's copy holds only in-frame clones and misses some; the assay was immunoSEQ multiplex PCR. The sample has about 170,000 clones; 80% to 95% are singletons. The CDR3 length is 17 residues. Germline V gene lookup returns CDR1 SGHTA and CDR2 FQGNSA. The trim removed 1 base at V and 3 bases at J, leaving 5 bases unmatched. Sample: peripheral blood, taken on day 0 of AZD1222 vaccination. The chain uses TRBV7-2 and TRBJ2-5; 13 bases fit TRBD2. The source of this sequence is an adult in good health. The CDR3 region has the DNA TGTGCCAGCAGCTTAGGATGGACTAGCGGGGGTAAAGAGACCCAGTACTTC. This gives the protein CASSLGWTSGGKETQYF.